The source of this T cell receptor beta chain is a study of blood T cell repertoires in COVID-19. Study summary: From T cells, B-cell-depleted T cells, or PBMCs came the material, which was cDNA or gDNA.

Germline V gene data show CDR1 as SQVTM and CDR2 as ANQGSEA. This CDR3 contains 13 residues. V was trimmed by 4 bases and J by 1 base, leaving 10 bases between them. Some clones are missing from TCRdb's copy, which holds only in-frame ones; the method was immunoSEQ multiplex PCR. The data show tens of thousands of clones, about nine tenths seen once. The chain is built from TRBV29-1 and TRBJ1-2; D may be TRBD1 (6 bases). The source of this sequence is a man between 60 and 70 years old with acute or convalescent COVID-19. Sequenced sample: peripheral blood. The CDR3 nucleotides read TGCAGCGTTGGAGAACAGGGTAACTATGGCTACACCTTC. This encodes CSVGEQGNYGYTF.